This T cell receptor beta chain was documented in a study of T cells in Graves' hyperthyroidism and ophthalmopathy. Study outcomes and limitations: A model of 13 V-J pairs discriminated ophthalmopathy from stable hyperthyroidism.

Amplification of TCR beta CDR3 regions was performed using RNA transcripts as template. HTBI primers were the set used in a first-round RT-PCR of the TCR CDR3. TCRdb re-called the multiplex PCR reads through MiXCR, storing one row per CDR3 protein. The data hold under 800,000 distinct CDR3 sequences, with roughly 15% observed a single time. This clonotype was picked up many times. The antigen remains undetermined. The CDR3 covers 16 residues. Germline CDR1 reads GTSNPN; CDR2 reads SVGIG (reference sequence). Not enrolled were patients with uncontrolled infection, other autoimmune disease, pregnancy or lactation. Diagnoses rested on clinical symptoms, serum thyroxine and TRAb, thyroid ultrasound and orbital computed tomography. PBMCs were sourced from more than 7.5 ml fresh peripheral blood.

The sequencing sample was made of blood. The TCR was taken from a woman aged 18-29 years with Graves' hyperthyroidism. The V gene is TRBV30, the J gene TRBJ2-2; possibly TRBD1 or TRBD2 for D (5 bases each). The CDR3 loop reads CGLGRAPTANTGELFF. CDR3 bases: TGTGGGCTGGGGCGGGCGCCAACCGCGAACACCGGGGAGCTGTTTTTT. The variable domain in full, with the rest retrieved from reference TRBV30 and TRBJ2-2, is SQTIHQWPATLVQPVGSPLSLECTVEGTSNPNLYWYRQAAGRGLQLLFYSVGIGQISSEVPQNLSASRPQDRQFILSSKKLLLSDSGFYLCGLGRAPTANTGELFFGEGSRLTVL.